One sample yielded the 11 T cell receptor beta chains listed below, sequenced in a study of T cells after posttransplantation cyclophosphamide (dated by TCRdb to about 2016). Libraries were built with the immunoSEQ multiplex PCR assay. The source is immuneACCESS, and TCRdb retained only in-frame sequences with V and J called. Part of the clones is not carried over; for the studies checked, unresolved V genes explain less than half of this, and the remainder is unexplained. This sample holds 30,000 to 40,000 clones; 70% to 90% were observed only once. The ten most abundant clones make up 15% of the sample. Sequencing used PBMCs. The receptors stem from a woman in her thirties or forties with a blood cancer, CMV-positive, and with a related stem cell donor.

This chain connects TRBV6-1 to TRBJ1-4; D call uncertain. There are 15 residues in the CDR3. In germline, CDR1 is MNHNS, CDR2 SASEGT. V dropped 2 bases and J dropped 4 bases, with 11 bases sitting between them. DNA of the CDR3: TGTGCCAGCAGTGAATGGGCAGGAGGTAATGAAAAACTGTTTTTT. It yields the protein CASSEWAGGNEKLFF.

The V and J genes are TRBV15 and TRBJ2-5, with D maybe TRBD1 (6 bases). The germline CDR1 and CDR2 sequences are LNHNV and YYDKDF (reference sequence). The CDR3 spans 14 residues. Trimming left V 5 bases short and J 1 base short, with 11 bases between. CDR3 DNA: TGTGCCACCAGCCAAGACAGGACCCAAGAGACCCAGTACTTC. Protein: CATSQDRTQETQYF.

The J gene is TRBJ2-1, the V gene TRBV9; the D gene is possibly TRBD2 (7 bases). The CDR3 runs to 14 residues. V gave up 3 bases and J gave up 3 bases, with 10 bases separating them. CDR1 is SGDLS, CDR2 YYNGEE, per germline. The CDR3 bases are TGTGCCAGCAGCGAGGGGGGGCTCTACAATGAGCAGTTCTTC. Translating gives CASSEGGLYNEQFF.

This sequence joins TRBV5-1 and TRBJ2-5, with 10 bases matching TRBD1. Germline CDR1 is SGHRS and CDR2 is YFSETQ. This CDR3 comprises 14 residues. V was pared by 5 bases and J by 2 bases, with 3 bases of the junction left unmatched. CDR3 DNA: TGCGCCAGCAGGGACAGGGGGATGCAAGAGACCCAGTACTTC. Amino acids: CASRDRGMQETQYF.

This chain connects TRBV11-2 to TRBJ1-6; 9 positions agree with TRBD1. Germline V gene lookup returns CDR1 SGHAT and CDR2 FQNNGV. J gave up 10 bases and V 5 bases, and 3 bases lay outside the gene matches. The CDR3 is made up of 13 amino acids. The CDR3: CASSRTGVSPLHF. CDR3 bases: TGTGCCAGCAGCCGGACAGGGGTGTCACCCCTCCACTTT.

The DNA of the CDR3 is TGTGCCAGTAGTATAGGGACAGGCCAGGAGACCCAGTACTTC. It specifies CASSIGTGQETQYF. This chain connects TRBV19 to TRBJ2-5, with 7 bases fitting TRBD1. V lost 1 base and J lost 5; bases outside the gene matches: 4. CDR3 length: 14 residues. Germline CDR1 and CDR2: LNHDA and SQIVND (reference sequence).

This chain connects TRBV29-1 to TRBJ1-2; a weak D match, TRBD1 (5 bases). The CDR3 consists of 12 residues. Between the trimmed V and J ends, which lost 3 bases and 5 bases, there was a span of 10 bases. Per germline, CDR1 SQVTM and CDR2 ANQGSEA. The CDR3: CSVDLQGYGYTF. The CDR3 region has the DNA TGCAGCGTTGATTTGCAGGGTTATGGCTACACCTTC.

The chain recombines TRBV5-6 with TRBJ1-1; 9 positions match TRBD1. Per germline, CDR1 SGHDT and CDR2 YYEEEE. This CDR3 is 14 amino acids long. V gave up 4 bases and J gave up 3 bases; unmatched junction bases: 4. As DNA, the CDR3 is TGTGCCAGCAGCCACACAGGGGGCGACACTGAAGCTTTCTTT. This sequence encodes CASSHTGGDTEAFF.

The chain carries TRBV14 and TRBJ2-5; maybe TRBD2 (5 bases). The CDR3 runs 13 residues. Trimming pared 4 bases from V and 4 bases from J, leaving 10 bases between. Per germline, CDR1 SGHDN and CDR2 FVKESK. The CDR3 nucleotides are TGTGCCAGCAGCCTCGTACGGGGAGAGACCCAGTACTTC. Amino acids: CASSLVRGETQYF. Full variable domain (rest looked up from reference TRBV14 and TRBJ2-5): EAGVTQFPSHSVIEKGQTVTLRCDPISGHDNLYWYRRVMGKEIKFLLHFVKESKQDESGMPNNRFLAERTGGTYSTLKVQPAELEDSGVYFCASSLVRGETQYFGPGTRLLVL.

V gene TRBV7-2 combines with J gene TRBJ1-6; 7 nucleotides agree with TRBD1. V dropped 2 bases and J dropped 8; count of bases not matched to a gene: 9. The CDR3 has 16 residues. Germline loops: CDR1 SGHTA, CDR2 FQGNSA. CDR3 residues: CASSLNMGQTYSPLHF. In nucleotides, the CDR3 is TGTGCCAGCAGCTTAAACATGGGACAGACTTATTCACCCCTCCACTTT.

The sample holds one count of this clone. The chain carries TRBV6-5 and TRBJ1-1, with 7 bases that match TRBD1. The V segment lost 2 bases and the J segment 4 bases; nucleotides outside the gene matches: 7. Germline V gene data show CDR1 as MNHEY and CDR2 as SVGAGI. The CDR3 has 15 amino acids. CDR3 protein: CASSYREGAATEAFF. The DNA of the CDR3 is TGTGCCAGCAGTTACCGGGAGGGGGCGGCCACTGAAGCTTTCTTT.